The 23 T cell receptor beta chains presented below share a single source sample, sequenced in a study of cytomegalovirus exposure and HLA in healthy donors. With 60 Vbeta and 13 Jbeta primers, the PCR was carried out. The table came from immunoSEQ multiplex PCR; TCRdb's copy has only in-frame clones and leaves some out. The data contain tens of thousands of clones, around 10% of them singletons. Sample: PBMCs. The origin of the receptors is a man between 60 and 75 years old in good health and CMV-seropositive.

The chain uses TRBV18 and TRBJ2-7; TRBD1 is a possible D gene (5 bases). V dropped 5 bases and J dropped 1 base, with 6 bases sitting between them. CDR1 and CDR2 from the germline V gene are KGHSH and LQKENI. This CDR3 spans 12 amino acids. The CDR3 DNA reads TGTGCCAGCTCAAGGGGTTCCTACGAGCAGTACTTC. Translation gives CASSRGSYEQYF.

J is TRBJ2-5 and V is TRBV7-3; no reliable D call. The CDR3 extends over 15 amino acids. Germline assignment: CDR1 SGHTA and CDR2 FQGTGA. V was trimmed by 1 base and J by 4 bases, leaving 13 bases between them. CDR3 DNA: TGTGCCAGCAGCTTAATACCCATTAGTCGAGAGACCCAGTACTTC. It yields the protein CASSLIPISRETQYF.

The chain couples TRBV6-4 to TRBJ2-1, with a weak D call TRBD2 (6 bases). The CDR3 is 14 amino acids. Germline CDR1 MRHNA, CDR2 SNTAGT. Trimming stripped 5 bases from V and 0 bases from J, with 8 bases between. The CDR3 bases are TGTGCCAGCAGTACTAGCTCCTCCTACAATGAGCAGTTCTTC. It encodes CASSTSSSYNEQFF.

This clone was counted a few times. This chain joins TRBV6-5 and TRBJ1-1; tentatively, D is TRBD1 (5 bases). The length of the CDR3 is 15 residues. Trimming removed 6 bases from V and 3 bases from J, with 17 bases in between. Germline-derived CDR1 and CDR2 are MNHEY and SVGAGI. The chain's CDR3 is CASSQEGGGDTEAFF. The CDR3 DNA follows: TGTGCCAGCAGCCAAGAAGGCGGGGGAGACACTGAAGCTTTCTTT.

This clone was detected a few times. The CDR3 DNA is TGTGCCAGCAGTGAGCTGGCCTTAGCCAAAAACATTCAGTACTTC. Translating gives CASSELALAKNIQYF. The chain links TRBV2 to TRBJ2-4, with D unclear. The germline CDR1 and CDR2 sequences are SNHLY and FYNNEI. The V and J ends lost 3 bases and 0 bases respectively, with 9 bases between them. The CDR3 consists of 15 residues.

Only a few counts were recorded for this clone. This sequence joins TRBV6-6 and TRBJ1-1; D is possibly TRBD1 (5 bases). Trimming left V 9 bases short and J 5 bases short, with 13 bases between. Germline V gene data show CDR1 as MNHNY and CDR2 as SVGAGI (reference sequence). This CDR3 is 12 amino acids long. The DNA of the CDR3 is TGTGCCAGTGGGGGGGGGTTGACTGAAGCTTTCTTT. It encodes CASGGGLTEAFF.

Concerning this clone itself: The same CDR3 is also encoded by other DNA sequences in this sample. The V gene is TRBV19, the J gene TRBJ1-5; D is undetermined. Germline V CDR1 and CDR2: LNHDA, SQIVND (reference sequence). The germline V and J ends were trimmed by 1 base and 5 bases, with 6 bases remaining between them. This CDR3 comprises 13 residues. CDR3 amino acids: CASSIAGYQPQHF. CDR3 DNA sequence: TGTGCCAGTAGTATAGCCGGGTATCAGCCCCAGCATTTT.

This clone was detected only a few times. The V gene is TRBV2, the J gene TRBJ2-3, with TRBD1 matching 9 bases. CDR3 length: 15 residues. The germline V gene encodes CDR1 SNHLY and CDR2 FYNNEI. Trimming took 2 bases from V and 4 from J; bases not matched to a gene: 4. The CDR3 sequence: CASSEPGTGPDTQYF. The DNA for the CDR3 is TGTGCCAGCAGTGAACCCGGGACAGGGCCAGATACGCAGTATTTT.

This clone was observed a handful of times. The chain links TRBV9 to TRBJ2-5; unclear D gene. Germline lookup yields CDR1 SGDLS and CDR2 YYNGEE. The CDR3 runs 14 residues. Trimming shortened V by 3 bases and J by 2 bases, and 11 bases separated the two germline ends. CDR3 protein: CASSASTGQETQYF. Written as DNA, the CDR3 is TGTGCCAGCAGCGCCTCCACCGGTCAAGAGACCCAGTACTTC. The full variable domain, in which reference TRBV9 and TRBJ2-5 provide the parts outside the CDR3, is DSGVTQTPKHLITATGQRVTLRCSPRSGDLSVYWYQQSLDQGLQFLIQYYNGEERAKGNILERFSAQQFPDLHSELNLSSLELGDSALYFCASSASTGQETQYFGPGTRLLVL.

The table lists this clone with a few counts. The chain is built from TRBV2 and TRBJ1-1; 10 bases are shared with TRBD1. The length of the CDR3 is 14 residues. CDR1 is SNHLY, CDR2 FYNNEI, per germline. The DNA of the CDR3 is TGTGCGACGCGGGACAGGGGACTCCTTACTGAAGCTTTCTTT. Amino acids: CATRDRGLLTEAFF.

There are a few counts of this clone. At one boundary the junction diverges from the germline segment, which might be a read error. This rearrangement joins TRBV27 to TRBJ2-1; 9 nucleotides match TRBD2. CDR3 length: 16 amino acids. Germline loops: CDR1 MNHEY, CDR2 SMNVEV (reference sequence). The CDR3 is CDSSSGRLAGSNEKFF. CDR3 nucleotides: TGTGACAGCAGCTCAGGGCGGCTAGCGGGGAGCAATGAGAAGTTCTTC.

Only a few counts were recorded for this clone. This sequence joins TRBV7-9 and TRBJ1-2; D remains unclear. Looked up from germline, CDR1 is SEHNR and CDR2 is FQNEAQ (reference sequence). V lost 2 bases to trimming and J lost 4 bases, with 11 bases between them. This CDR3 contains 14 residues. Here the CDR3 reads CASSLSGFGYGYTF. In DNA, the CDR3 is TGTGCCAGCAGCTTAAGCGGGTTCGGCTATGGCTACACCTTC. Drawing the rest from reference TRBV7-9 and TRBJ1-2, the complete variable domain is DTGVSQNPRHKITKRGQNVTFRCDPISEHNRLYWYRQTLGQGPEFLTYFQNEAQLEKSRLLSDRFSAERPKGSFSTLEIQRTEQGDSAMYLCASSLSGFGYGYTFGSGTRLTVV.

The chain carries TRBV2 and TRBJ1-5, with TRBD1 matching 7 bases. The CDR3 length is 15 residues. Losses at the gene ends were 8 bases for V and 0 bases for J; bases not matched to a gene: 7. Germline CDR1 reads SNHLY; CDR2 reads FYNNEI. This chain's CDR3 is CASRDRPISNQPQHF. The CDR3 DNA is TGTGCCAGCCGGGACAGACCCATTAGCAATCAGCCCCAGCATTTT.

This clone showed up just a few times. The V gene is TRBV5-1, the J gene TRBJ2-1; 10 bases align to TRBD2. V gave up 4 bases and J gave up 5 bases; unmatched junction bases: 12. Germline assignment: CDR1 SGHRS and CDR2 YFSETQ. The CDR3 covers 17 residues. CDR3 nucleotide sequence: TGCGCCAGCAGCCCCCGCCCCCTAGCGGGAGTCAACAATGAGCAGTTCTTC. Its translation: CASSPRPLAGVNNEQFF.

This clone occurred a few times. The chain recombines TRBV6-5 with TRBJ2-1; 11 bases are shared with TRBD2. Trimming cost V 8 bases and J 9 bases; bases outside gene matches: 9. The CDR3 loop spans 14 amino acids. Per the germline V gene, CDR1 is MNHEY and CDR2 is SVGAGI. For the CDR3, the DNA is TGTGCCAGCCATCGTAGCGGGGGGGGTCGTGAGCAGTTCTTC. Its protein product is CASHRSGGGREQFF.

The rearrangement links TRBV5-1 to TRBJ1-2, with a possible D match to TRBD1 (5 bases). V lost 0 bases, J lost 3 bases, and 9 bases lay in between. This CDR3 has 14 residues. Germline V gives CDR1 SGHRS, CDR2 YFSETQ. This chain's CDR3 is CASSLVGQDYGYTF. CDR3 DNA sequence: TGCGCCAGCAGCTTGGTTGGACAAGACTATGGCTACACCTTC.

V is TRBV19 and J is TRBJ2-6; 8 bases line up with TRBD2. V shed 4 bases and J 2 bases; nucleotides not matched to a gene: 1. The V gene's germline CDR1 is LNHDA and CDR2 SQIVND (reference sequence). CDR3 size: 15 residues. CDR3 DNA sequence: TGTGCCAGTAGTAGACTAGCGACTGGGGCCAACGTCCTGACTTTC. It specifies CASSRLATGANVLTF.

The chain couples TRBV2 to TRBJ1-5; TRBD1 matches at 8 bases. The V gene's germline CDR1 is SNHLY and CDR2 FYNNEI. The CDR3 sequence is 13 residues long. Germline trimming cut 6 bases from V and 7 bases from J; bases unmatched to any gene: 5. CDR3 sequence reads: CASRIQGDQPQHF. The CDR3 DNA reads TGTGCCAGCAGAATACAGGGGGACCAGCCCCAGCATTTT. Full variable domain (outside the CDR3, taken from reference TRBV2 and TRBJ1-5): EPEVTQTPSHQVTQMGQEVILRCVPISNHLYFYWYRQILGQKVEFLVSFYNNEISEKSEIFDDQFSVERPDGSNFTLKIRSTKLEDSAMYFCASRIQGDQPQHFGDGTRLSIL.

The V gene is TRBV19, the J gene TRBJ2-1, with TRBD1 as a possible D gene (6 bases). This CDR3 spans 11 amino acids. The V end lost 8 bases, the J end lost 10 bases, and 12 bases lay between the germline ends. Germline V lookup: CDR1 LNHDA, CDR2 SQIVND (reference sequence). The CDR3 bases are TGTGCCAGTGATACAGGGTACGAGCAGTTCTTC. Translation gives CASDTGYEQFF.

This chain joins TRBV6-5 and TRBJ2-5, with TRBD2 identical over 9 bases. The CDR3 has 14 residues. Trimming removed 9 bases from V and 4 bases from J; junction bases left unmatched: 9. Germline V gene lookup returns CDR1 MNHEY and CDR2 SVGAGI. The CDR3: CASQPAGGGETQYF. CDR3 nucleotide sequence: TGTGCCAGTCAGCCAGCGGGGGGAGGAGAGACCCAGTACTTC.

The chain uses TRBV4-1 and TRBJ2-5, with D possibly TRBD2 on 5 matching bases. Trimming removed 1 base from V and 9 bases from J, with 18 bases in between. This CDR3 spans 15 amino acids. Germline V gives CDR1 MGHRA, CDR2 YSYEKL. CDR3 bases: TGCGCCAGCAGCCAAGCCGCACTAGTTGATAATGCCCAGTACTTC. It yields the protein CASSQAALVDNAQYF.

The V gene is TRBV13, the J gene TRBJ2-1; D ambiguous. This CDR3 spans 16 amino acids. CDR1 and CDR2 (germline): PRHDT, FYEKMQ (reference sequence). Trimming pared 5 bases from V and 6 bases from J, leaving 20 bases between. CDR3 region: CASSPTKTREINEQFF. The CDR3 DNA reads TGTGCCAGCAGCCCTACAAAGACTCGAGAGATCAATGAGCAGTTCTTC.

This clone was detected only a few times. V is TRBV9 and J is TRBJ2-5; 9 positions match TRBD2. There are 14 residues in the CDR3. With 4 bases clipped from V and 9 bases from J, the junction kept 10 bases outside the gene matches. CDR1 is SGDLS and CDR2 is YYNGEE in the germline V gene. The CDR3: CASSSPGLASPQYF. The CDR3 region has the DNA TGTGCCAGCAGCTCACCGGGACTAGCTTCTCCCCAGTACTTC.